This is a list of T cell receptor beta chains from one sample in a study of cytotoxic CD8 clonotypes in ibrutinib-treated CLL. Measured with immunoSEQ multiplex PCR; TCRdb has only the in-frame clones, and not every one. The table has just over 200,000 clones, more than 70% seen once. The specimen comprised PBMCs, sampled after 12 months of ibrutinib treatment. Source of these receptors: a human donor with chronic lymphocytic leukemia. Both conserved end residues are part of each CDR3. The order of the fields is J gene, clone size, V gene, D gene, CDR3 protein, CDR3 DNA. A D gene is named only where the DNA matches it firmly. Only some rows state a clone size, as once, few, many or a class for expanded clones.

>TRBJ1-2|NA|TRBV19|NA
CASSTSGEANYGYTF
TGTGCCAGTAGTACTTCAGGGGAAGCTAACTATGGCTACACCTTC
>TRBJ2-1|NA|TRBV4-1|NA
CASSSEYATYNEQFF
TGCGCCAGCAGCTCGGAGTACGCGACGTACAATGAGCAGTTCTTC
>TRBJ1-2|NA|TRBV2|NA
CASSGVRQDPNYGYTF
TGTGCCAGCAGTGGTGTGCGACAGGACCCCAACTATGGCTACACCTTC
>TRBJ2-1|NA|TRBV29-1|TRBD1
CSVETGDHNEQFF
TGCAGCGTAGAGACAGGGGACCACAATGAGCAGTTCTTC
>TRBJ1-1|NA|TRBV28|NA
CASGLYTEAFF
TGTGCCAGCGGACTCTACACTGAAGCTTTCTTT
>TRBJ2-7|NA|TRBV28|NA
CASRRGWENEQYF
TGTGCCAGCCGTCGGGGTTGGGAAAACGAGCAGTACTTC
>TRBJ1-2|NA|TRBV7-9|NA
CASSLAEGVSGYTF
TGTGCCAGCAGCTTAGCCGAGGGGGTGTCTGGCTACACCTTC
>TRBJ1-2|NA|TRBV5-1|NA
CASSLGDGSYGYTF
TGCGCCAGCAGCTTGGGGGACGGCTCCTATGGCTACACCTTC
>TRBJ2-1|once|TRBV4-1|TRBD1
CASSRGQGTYNEQFF
TGCGCCAGCAGCCGAGGACAGGGGACCTACAATGAGCAGTTCTTC
>TRBJ1-1|NA|TRBV2|TRBD1
CASREGQVSDGTEAFF
TGTGCCAGCAGAGAGGGACAGGTCTCGGACGGCACTGAAGCTTTCTTT
>TRBJ2-7|NA|TRBV11-2|TRBD2
CASSLIAGGPGEQYF
TGTGCCAGCAGCTTAATAGCGGGAGGGCCCGGAGAGCAGTACTTC
>TRBJ2-5|many|TRBV27|TRBD1
CASSGRGQFGETQYF
TGTGCCAGCAGTGGAAGGGGGCAATTTGGAGAGACCCAGTACTTC
>TRBJ1-5|once|TRBV30|TRBD1
CAWSWGQVSNQPQHF
TGTGCCTGGAGTTGGGGACAGGTTAGCAATCAGCCCCAGCATTTT
>TRBJ2-3|once|TRBV6-5|NA
CASEGTDTQYF
TGTGCCAGCGAAGGTACAGATACGCAGTATTTT
>TRBJ2-1|NA|TRBV28|NA
CASSSGVGEQFF
TGTGCCAGCAGTTCCGGGGTAGGGGAGCAGTTCTTC
>TRBJ2-3|NA|TRBV2|NA
CATRMVPQYF
TGTGCCACGCGGATGGTCCCGCAGTATTTT
>TRBJ2-2|NA|TRBV15|TRBD1
CATSVRDRANTGELFF
TGTGCCACCAGCGTCCGGGACAGAGCGAACACCGGGGAGCTGTTTTTT
>TRBJ1-5|NA|TRBV5-6|NA
CASSPRGDQPQHF
TGTGCCAGCAGCCCCAGAGGGGATCAGCCCCAGCATTTT
>TRBJ1-6|NA|TRBV30|NA
CAWIHPSTGSYNSPLHF
TGTGCCTGGATCCATCCCTCTACGGGCTCCTATAATTCACCCCTCCACTTT
>TRBJ2-3|NA|TRBV10-3|TRBD2
CAISSPPRGGGGTQYF
TGTGCCATCAGTTCCCCCCCGCGGGGGGGAGGGGGTACGCAGTATTTT
>TRBJ2-1|NA|TRBV29-1|TRBD1
CSTNGQGAYNEQFF
TGCAGCACTAACGGACAGGGGGCCTACAATGAGCAGTTCTTC
>TRBJ1-2|NA|TRBV19|NA
CASSIWMVYGYTF
TGTGCCAGTAGTATCTGGATGGTCTATGGCTACACCTTC
>TRBJ1-5|once|TRBV7-6|NA
CASSIGVGEGQPQHF
TGTGCCAGCAGCATTGGAGTGGGCGAAGGTCAGCCCCAGCATTTT
>TRBJ1-4|NA|TRBV28|NA
CATCPRIPGEKLFF
TGTGCCACCTGCCCCCGGATTCCGGGGGAAAAACTGTTTTTT
>TRBJ2-5|NA|TRBV4-1|TRBD1
CASSPGTEETQYF
TGCGCCAGCAGCCCCGGGACAGAAGAGACCCAGTACTTC
>TRBJ2-2|NA|TRBV11-3|NA
CASSPSAGRGTGELFF
TGTGCCAGCAGCCCTTCAGCGGGCAGGGGAACCGGGGAGCTGTTTTTT
>TRBJ2-7|NA|TRBV19|NA
CASSIRGGIDYEQYF
TGTGCCAGTAGTATTAGAGGAGGCATAGACTACGAGCAGTACTTC
>TRBJ2-7|NA|TRBV5-6|TRBD1
CASSALRDSYEQYF
TGTGCCAGCAGCGCGCTCCGGGACAGCTACGAGCAGTACTTC
>TRBJ2-7|few|TRBV9|NA
CASSVDTSSSSYEQYF
TGTGCCAGCAGCGTAGACACCAGCTCAAGCTCCTACGAGCAGTACTTC
>TRBJ2-5|NA|TRBV5-4|NA
CASSFGGGETQYF
TGTGCCAGCAGCTTCGGGGGCGGGGAGACCCAGTACTTC
>TRBJ1-1|NA|TRBV7-2|TRBD1
CASSLANRGTEAFF
TGTGCCAGCAGCTTAGCAAACAGGGGTACTGAAGCTTTCTTT
>TRBJ2-1|NA|TRBV4-2|TRBD1
CASSRTGGSYNEQFF
TGTGCCAGCAGCCGTACAGGGGGCTCCTACAATGAGCAGTTCTTC
>TRBJ1-2|NA|TRBV6-1|NA
CASSGGLREGYTF
TGTGCCAGCAGCGGGGGATTGCGAGAGGGCTACACCTTC
>TRBJ2-1|NA|TRBV16|TRBD2
CASSQGGAYNEQFF
TGTGCCAGCAGCCAAGGGGGGGCCTACAATGAGCAGTTCTTC
>TRBJ2-2|NA|TRBV29-1|TRBD1
CSAGQGATGELFF
TGCAGCGCTGGGCAGGGGGCTACCGGGGAGCTGTTTTTT
>TRBJ1-3|NA|TRBV28|NA
CASSLGLSGNTIYF
TGTGCCAGCAGTCTCGGGCTCTCTGGAAACACCATATATTTT
>TRBJ2-1|once|TRBV4-2|TRBD2
CASSQDRGGAQFF
TGTGCCAGCAGCCAAGATCGGGGGGGGGCGCAGTTCTTC
>TRBJ2-7|NA|TRBV15|NA
CATSRGQANSYEQYF
TGTGCCACCAGCAGAGGACAGGCGAACTCCTACGAGCAGTACTTC
>TRBJ1-1|NA|TRBV6-1|NA
CASRGQYTEAFF
TGTGCCAGCAGAGGACAGTACACTGAAGCTTTCTTT
>TRBJ2-1|NA|TRBV19|NA
CASSMKRSGSYNEQFF
TGTGCCAGTAGTATGAAAAGGAGCGGCTCCTACAATGAGCAGTTCTTC
>TRBJ2-3|NA|TRBV7-6|NA
CASSFGQRMDTQYF
TGTGCCAGCAGCTTCGGACAGAGAATGGATACGCAGTATTTT
>TRBJ1-6|NA|TRBV19|NA
CASSLTSGASPLHF
TGTGCCAGTAGCCTCACTTCTGGTGCTTCACCCCTCCACTTT
>TRBJ2-7|NA|TRBV4-1|TRBD1
CASSQGRRQGAREQYF
TGCGCCAGCAGCCAAGGGAGGCGGCAGGGGGCGAGGGAGCAGTACTTC
>TRBJ2-2|NA|TRBV10-2|NA
CASVKVPPGELFF
TGCGCCAGCGTTAAGGTCCCCCCCGGGGAGCTGTTTTTT
>TRBJ2-7|NA|TRBV27|TRBD1
CASSDRGAGEQYF
TGTGCCAGCAGTGACAGGGGGGCGGGCGAGCAGTACTTC
>TRBJ2-7|NA|TRBV18|NA
CASSPPVARPYEQYF
TGTGCCAGCTCACCACCAGTCGCGCGCCCCTACGAGCAGTACTTC
>TRBJ2-5|once|TRBV7-3|TRBD2
CASSTSGREETQYF
TGTGCCAGCTCCACTAGCGGGAGGGAGGAGACCCAGTACTTC
>TRBJ2-3|NA|TRBV11-1|NA
CASGVSTDTQYF
TGTGCCAGCGGGGTTAGCACAGATACGCAGTATTTT
>TRBJ2-7|NA|TRBV7-8|NA
CASSFSSYGSRYEQYF
TGTGCCAGCAGCTTTAGTAGTTACGGGAGCCGGTACGAGCAGTACTTC
>TRBJ1-1|once|TRBV7-8|NA
CASSLDTNTEAFF
TGTGCCAGCAGCTTAGATACCAACACTGAAGCTTTCTTT
>TRBJ2-7|once|TRBV6-1|NA
CASSFQLQGSYEQYF
TGTGCCAGCAGTTTCCAACTACAGGGCTCCTACGAGCAGTACTTC
>TRBJ2-2|NA|TRBV7-9|NA
CASSPNLVGTGELFF
TGTGCCAGCAGCCCTAACTTAGTTGGCACCGGGGAGCTGTTTTTT
>TRBJ2-7|NA|TRBV27|NA
CASSSLGASSYEQYF
TGTGCCAGCAGTTCCCTCGGGGCCTCCTCCTACGAGCAGTACTTC
>TRBJ2-3|NA|TRBV9|TRBD2
CASSAGDSGRSADTQYF
TGTGCCAGCAGCGCCGGCGACAGCGGGAGGAGCGCAGATACGCAGTATTTT